The entry below describes one T cell receptor (beta chain). Its specificity is not known. Per the germline V gene, CDR1 is SGHRS and CDR2 is YFSETQ. The CDR3 loop spans 13 amino acids. Trimming stripped 1 base from V and 5 bases from J, with 10 bases between. This specimen comes from a study of cytomegalovirus exposure and HLA in healthy donors. Regarding the study as a whole: Most CMV-associated TCR beta chains appeared HLA-restricted in a later analysis.

13 Jbeta primers and 60 Vbeta primers were used for the PCR. This table comes from immunoSEQ multiplex PCR, and its TCRdb copy is limited to in-frame clones, with some not included. The table has 95,000 to 150,000 clones, over 80% seen once; the top ten hold 0.2% to 0.3%. The chain links TRBV5-1 to TRBJ2-7, with D perhaps matching TRBD1 (6 bases). This clonotype was sampled from a man aged 50-59 years in good health and CMV-seronegative. Specimen: PBMCs. CDR3 DNA: TGCGCCAGCAGCTTGCAACAGGGACACGAGCAGTACTTC. Residues: CASSLQQGHEQYF.